These 10 T cell receptor beta chains originate from one sample sequenced in a study of CD8+CD57+ T cells in acquired aplastic anemia. TCR beta VDJ and CDR3 were profiled, and genomic DNA was the template. TCRdb used MiXCR to reprocess the reads, holding one entry per CDR3 protein. The table lists roughly 61,000 distinct CDR3 sequences, roughly 54% of them singletons. The sample was sorted CD4+, CD8+, or CD8+CD57+ T cells (not recorded which) from PBMCs. These receptors all come from a human donor in good health, serving as a control.

In this sample, this clonotype turned up many times. The chain uses TRBV6-2 or TRBV6-3 and TRBJ1-5; D remains ambiguous. V lost 5 bases to trimming and J lost 2 bases, with 10 bases between them. The CDR3 sequence is 14 residues long. Looked up from germline, CDR1 is MNHEY and CDR2 is SVGEGT. The CDR3 loop is CASSDTFGNQPQHF. The DNA for the CDR3 is TGTGCCAGCAGTGACACCTTTGGCAATCAGCCCCAGCATTTT.

The chain employs TRBV9 and TRBJ2-7, with TRBD2 matching over 7 bases. Trimming took 5 bases from V and 0 from J; bases not matched to a gene: 5. The CDR3 is 14 amino acids. Germline V CDR1 and CDR2: SGDLS, YYNGEE. CDR3 protein: CASSYGGSSYEQYF. The CDR3 DNA reads TGTGCCAGCAGTTATGGCGGGAGCTCCTACGAGCAGTACTTC.

By sample fraction, this clonotype is medium-sized. The chain has TRBV7-9 and TRBJ2-7; D not resolved. CDR3 length: 11 residues. Germline V CDR1 and CDR2: SEHNR, FQNEAQ (reference sequence). V was shortened by 8 bases and J by 1 base, with 6 bases between the two germline ends. CDR3 bases: TGTGCCAGCGGGCAGTCCTACGAGCAGTACTTC. Protein: CASGQSYEQYF.

This chain connects TRBV19 to TRBJ1-5; tentatively, D is TRBD1 (6 bases). The V and J ends lost 3 bases and 7 bases respectively, with 13 bases between them. The germline V gene has CDR1 LNHDA and CDR2 SQIVND (reference sequence). The CDR3 has 14 amino acids. This chain's CDR3 is CASSIGGQGQPQHF. CDR3 nucleotides: TGTGCCAGTAGTATTGGGGGCCAAGGACAGCCCCAGCATTTT.

There are many counts of this clonotype. The V call is TRBV6-1, the J call TRBJ1-4; TRBD1 is a possible D gene (6 bases). CDR1 is MNHNS and CDR2 is SASEGT in the germline V gene. The CDR3 contains 13 residues. Trimming pared 4 bases from V and 8 bases from J, leaving 11 bases between. The CDR3 loop is CASSGGLVEKLFF. CDR3 in DNA: TGTGCCAGCAGTGGGGGGCTAGTCGAAAAACTGTTTTTT.

This clonotype was counted many times. The chain has TRBV29-1 and TRBJ1-1; unclear D gene. Trimming removed 2 bases from V and 1 base from J, with 8 bases in between. Germline CDR1 reads SQVTM; CDR2 reads ANQGSEA. The CDR3 is made up of 13 amino acids. The CDR3 spells CSVETLQNTEAFF. CDR3 coding DNA: TGCAGCGTTGAAACTTTACAGAACACTGAAGCTTTCTTT. The complete variable domain, with remaining parts taken from reference TRBV29-1 and TRBJ1-1, reads SAVISQKPSRDICQRGTSLTIQCQVDSQVTMMFWYRQQPGQSLTLIATANQGSEATYESGFVIDKFPISRPNLTFSTLTVSNMSPEDSSIYLCSVETLQNTEAFFGQGTRLTVV.

This clonotype was detected ten times or more. The rearrangement joins TRBV6-5 to TRBJ1-1, with a weak D call TRBD1 (6 bases). The germline gives CDR1 MNHEY, CDR2 SVGAGI. V lost 4 bases and J 2 bases, leaving 11 bases between the germline ends. The CDR3 extends over 14 amino acids. The CDR3 coding sequence is TGTGCCAGCAGTTGGGGCAGGGGTAACACTGAAGCTTTCTTT. It is translated as CASSWGRGNTEAFF.

The J gene is TRBJ1-2, the V gene TRBV5-1, with 8 bases aligning to TRBD1. The CDR3 is 15 amino acids. Germline assignment: CDR1 SGHRS and CDR2 YFSETQ. The junction had 11 bases not matched to a gene; V was cut back by 2 bases and J by 8 bases. For the CDR3, the DNA is TGCGCCAGCAGCTTCCTCCTGACAGGGGAAGACGGCTACACCTTC. As protein: CASSFLLTGEDGYTF.

This clonotype was recorded at least ten times. V gene TRBV28 combines with J gene TRBJ2-7, with 8 bases fitting TRBD1. CDR1 MDHEN and CDR2 SYDVKM come from the germline V gene. V lost 6 bases to trimming and J lost 3 bases; unmatched junction nucleotides: 7. The CDR3 extends over 14 amino acids. The CDR3 protein is CASRTSGGGYEQYF. In DNA, the CDR3 is TGTGCCAGCAGGACCTCAGGGGGCGGCTACGAGCAGTACTTC.

There are many counts of this clonotype. Compared with germline, one end of the junction differs, possibly owing to a read error. The CDR3 spells CASSPASRADTQYF. The CDR3 coding sequence is TGTGCTAGCAGCCCTGCATCGAGGGCAGATACGCAGTATTTT. The rearrangement links TRBV7-7 to TRBJ2-3; possibly TRBD2 for D (5 bases). The CDR3 length is 14 residues. CDR1 SSHAT and CDR2 FNYEAQ come from the germline V gene (reference sequence).